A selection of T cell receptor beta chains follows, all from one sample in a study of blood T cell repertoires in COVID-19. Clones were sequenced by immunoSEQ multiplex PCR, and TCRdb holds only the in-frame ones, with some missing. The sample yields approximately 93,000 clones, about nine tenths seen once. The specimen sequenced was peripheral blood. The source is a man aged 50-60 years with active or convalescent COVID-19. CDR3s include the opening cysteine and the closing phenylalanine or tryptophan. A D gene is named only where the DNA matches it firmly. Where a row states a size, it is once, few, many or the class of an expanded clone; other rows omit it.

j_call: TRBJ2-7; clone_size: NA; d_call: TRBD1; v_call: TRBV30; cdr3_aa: CAYCPLPRGSTSEQYF; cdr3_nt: TGTGCCTATTGCCCCCTCCCCAGGGGGTCAACGAGCGAGCAGTACTTC
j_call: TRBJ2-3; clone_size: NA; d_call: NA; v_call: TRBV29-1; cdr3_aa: CSAGDSPDHTQYF; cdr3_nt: TGCAGCGCCGGGGACTCCCCGGATCATACGCAGTATTTT
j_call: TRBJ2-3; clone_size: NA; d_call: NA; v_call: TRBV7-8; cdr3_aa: CASSLLRDTDTQYF; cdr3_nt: TGTGCCAGCAGCCTTCTCCGGGACACAGATACGCAGTATTTT
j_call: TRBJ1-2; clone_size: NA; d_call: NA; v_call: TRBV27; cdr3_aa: CASSLMAPSGGLGGYTF; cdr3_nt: TGTGCCAGCAGTTTAATGGCACCATCCGGCGGGTTAGGTGGCTACACCTTC
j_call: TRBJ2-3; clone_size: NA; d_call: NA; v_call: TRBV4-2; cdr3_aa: CASSQDEGRRLETDTQYF; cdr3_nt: TGTGCCAGCAGCCAAGATGAGGGCCGGCGGCTCGAAACAGATACGCAGTATTTT
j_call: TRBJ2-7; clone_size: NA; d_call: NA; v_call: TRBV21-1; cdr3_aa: CASSPISTSGRACEQYF; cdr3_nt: TGTGCCAGCAGCCCAATAAGTACTAGCGGGAGGGCCTGCGAGCAGTACTTC
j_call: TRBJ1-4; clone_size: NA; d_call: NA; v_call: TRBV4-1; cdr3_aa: CASSVTTGINEKLFF; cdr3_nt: TGCGCCAGCAGCGTCACGACAGGAATTAATGAAAAACTGTTTTTT
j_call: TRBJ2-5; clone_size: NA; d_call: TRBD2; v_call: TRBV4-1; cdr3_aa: CASSLRTGRRETQYF; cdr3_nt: TGCGCCAGCAGCCTCCGGACCGGGAGGAGGGAGACCCAGTACTTC
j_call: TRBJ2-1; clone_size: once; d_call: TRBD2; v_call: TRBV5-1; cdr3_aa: CASSPQREGRDEQFF; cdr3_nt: TGCGCCAGCAGCCCCCAGCGGGAGGGCCGGGATGAGCAGTTCTTC
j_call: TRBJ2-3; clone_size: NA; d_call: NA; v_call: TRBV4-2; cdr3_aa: CASSQDLAPDTQYF; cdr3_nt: TGTGCCAGCAGCCAAGATTTGGCCCCAGATACGCAGTATTTT
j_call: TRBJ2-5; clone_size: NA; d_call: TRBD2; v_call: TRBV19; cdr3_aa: CAKEREGQETQYF; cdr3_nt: TGTGCGAAAGAGCGGGAGGGCCAAGAGACCCAGTACTTC
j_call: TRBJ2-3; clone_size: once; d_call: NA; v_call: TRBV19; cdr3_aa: CASSTRDTYTDTQYF; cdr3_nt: TGTGCCAGTAGTACCAGGGACACCTACACAGATACGCAGTATTTT
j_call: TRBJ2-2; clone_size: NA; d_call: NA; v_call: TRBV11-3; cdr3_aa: CASSSLGNTGELFF; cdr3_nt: TGTGCCAGCAGCTCCCTAGGGAACACCGGGGAGCTGTTTTTT
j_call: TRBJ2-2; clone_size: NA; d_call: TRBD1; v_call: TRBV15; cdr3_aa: CATSRGGTVNTGELFF; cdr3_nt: TGTGCCACCAGCAGAGGGGGGACAGTAAACACCGGGGAGCTGTTTTTT
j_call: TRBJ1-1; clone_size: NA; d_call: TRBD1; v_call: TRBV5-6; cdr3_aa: CASSPTGLNTEAFF; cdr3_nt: TGTGCCAGCAGCCCGACAGGGCTGAACACTGAAGCTTTCTTT
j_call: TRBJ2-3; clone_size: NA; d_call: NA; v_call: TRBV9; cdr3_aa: CASSVDRVDTQYF; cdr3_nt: TGTGCCAGCAGCGTAGATCGGGTGGATACGCAGTATTTT
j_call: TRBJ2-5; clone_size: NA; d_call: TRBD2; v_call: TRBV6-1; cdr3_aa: CASSEFFGLAGGQETQYF; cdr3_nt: TGTGCCAGCAGTGAATTTTTCGGGCTAGCGGGGGGGCAGGAGACCCAGTACTTC
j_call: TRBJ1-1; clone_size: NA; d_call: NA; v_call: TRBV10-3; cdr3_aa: CAISESYAEAFF; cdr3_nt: TGTGCCATCAGTGAGTCCTACGCTGAAGCTTTCTTT
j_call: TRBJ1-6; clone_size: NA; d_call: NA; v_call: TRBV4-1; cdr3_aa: CASSQDQGTGSPLHF; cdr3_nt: TGCGCCAGCAGCCAAGATCAGGGGACGGGTTCACCCCTCCACTTT
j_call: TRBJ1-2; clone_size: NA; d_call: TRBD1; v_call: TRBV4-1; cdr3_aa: CASSHAPTGGWGNRGYGYTF; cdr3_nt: TGCGCCAGCAGCCACGCACCGACAGGGGGCTGGGGTAATAGGGGCTATGGCTACACCTTC
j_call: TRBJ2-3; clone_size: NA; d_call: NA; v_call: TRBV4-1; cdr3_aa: CASSQDFVATTDTQYF; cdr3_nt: TGCGCCAGCAGCCAAGATTTTGTAGCGACTACCGATACGCAGTATTTT
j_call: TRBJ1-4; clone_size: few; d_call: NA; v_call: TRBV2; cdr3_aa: CASSAHPTNEKLFF; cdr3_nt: TGTGCCAGCAGTGCACACCCAACTAATGAAAAACTGTTTTTT
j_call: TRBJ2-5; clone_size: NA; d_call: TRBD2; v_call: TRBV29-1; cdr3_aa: CSVYGTSGSPIQETQYF; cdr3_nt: TGCAGCGTCTATGGGACTAGCGGGAGCCCTATACAAGAGACCCAGTACTTC
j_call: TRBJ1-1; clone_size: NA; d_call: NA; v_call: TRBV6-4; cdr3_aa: CASSAPYPPGGGTEAFF; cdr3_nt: TGTGCCAGCAGTGCACCGTACCCCCCCGGGGGAGGAACTGAAGCTTTCTTT
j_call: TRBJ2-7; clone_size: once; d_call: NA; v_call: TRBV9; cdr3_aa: CASSPRESKREQYF; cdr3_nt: TGTGCCAGCAGCCCCCGGGAGAGTAAACGCGAGCAGTACTTC
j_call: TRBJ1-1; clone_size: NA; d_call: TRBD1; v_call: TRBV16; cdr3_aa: CASSDRGETEAFF; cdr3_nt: TGTGCCAGCAGCGACAGGGGTGAAACTGAAGCTTTCTTT
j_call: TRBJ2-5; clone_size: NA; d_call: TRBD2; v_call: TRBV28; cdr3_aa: CASSDSGSQTQYF; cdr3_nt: TGTGCCAGCAGTGATAGCGGGAGTCAGACCCAGTACTTC
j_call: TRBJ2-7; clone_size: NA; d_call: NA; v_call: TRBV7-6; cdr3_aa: CASSLSQTYEQYF; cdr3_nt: TGTGCCAGCAGCTTATCCCAAACCTACGAGCAGTACTTC
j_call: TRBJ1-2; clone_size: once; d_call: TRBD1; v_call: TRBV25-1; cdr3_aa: CASSGQGNYGYTF; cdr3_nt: TGTGCCAGCAGTGGACAGGGTAACTATGGCTACACCTTC
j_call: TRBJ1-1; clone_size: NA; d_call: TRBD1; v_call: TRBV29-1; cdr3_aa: CSVKGQANTEAFF; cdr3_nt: TGCAGCGTTAAGGGACAGGCCAACACTGAAGCTTTCTTT
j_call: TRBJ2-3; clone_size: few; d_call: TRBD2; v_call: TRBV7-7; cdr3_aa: CASSLGGGADTQYF; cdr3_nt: TGTGCCAGCAGCTTAGGGGGAGGGGCAGATACGCAGTATTTT
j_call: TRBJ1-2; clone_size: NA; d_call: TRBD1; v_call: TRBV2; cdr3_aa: CASSRDRVEIFYGYTF; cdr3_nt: TGTGCCAGCAGCCGAGACAGGGTTGAAATATTTTATGGCTACACCTTC
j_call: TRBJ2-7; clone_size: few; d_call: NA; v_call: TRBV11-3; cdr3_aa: CASSLVPGTYEQYF; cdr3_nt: TGTGCCAGCAGCTTAGTCCCAGGGACCTACGAGCAGTACTTC
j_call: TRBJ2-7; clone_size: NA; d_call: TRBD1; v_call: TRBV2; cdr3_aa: CASSPRQGWAYEQYF; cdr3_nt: TGTGCCAGCAGTCCTCGACAGGGATGGGCCTACGAGCAGTACTTC
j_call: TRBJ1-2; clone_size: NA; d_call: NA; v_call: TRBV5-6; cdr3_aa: CASSLSRTARVDGYTF; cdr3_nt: TGTGCCAGCAGCTTAAGCCGGACAGCTAGGGTGGATGGCTACACCTTC
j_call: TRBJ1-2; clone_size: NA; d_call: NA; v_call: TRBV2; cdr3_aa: CASSEYTMGGYTF; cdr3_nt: TGTGCCAGCAGTGAATATACGATGGGGGGATACACCTTC
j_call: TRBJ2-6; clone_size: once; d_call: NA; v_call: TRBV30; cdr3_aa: CAWSGGGSGANVLTF; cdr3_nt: TGTGCCTGGAGTGGAGGGGGCTCTGGGGCCAACGTCCTGACTTTC
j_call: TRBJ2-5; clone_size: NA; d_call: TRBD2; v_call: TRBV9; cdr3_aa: CASSETSGGAETQYF; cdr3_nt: TGTGCCAGCAGCGAGACTAGCGGGGGGGCGGAGACCCAGTACTTC
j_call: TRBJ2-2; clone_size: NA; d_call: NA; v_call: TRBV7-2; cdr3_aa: CASSLAIATTGELFF; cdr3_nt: TGTGCCAGCAGCTTAGCCATAGCAACGACCGGGGAGCTGTTTTTT
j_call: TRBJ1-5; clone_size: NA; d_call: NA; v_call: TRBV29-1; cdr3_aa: CSVGLDSNQPQHF; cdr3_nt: TGCAGCGTTGGGTTGGACTCCAATCAGCCCCAGCATTTT
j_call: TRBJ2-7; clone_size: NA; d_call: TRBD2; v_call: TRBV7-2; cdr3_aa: CASSWDPGLAYEQYF; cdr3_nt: TGTGCCAGCAGCTGGGACCCGGGACTAGCCTACGAGCAGTACTTC